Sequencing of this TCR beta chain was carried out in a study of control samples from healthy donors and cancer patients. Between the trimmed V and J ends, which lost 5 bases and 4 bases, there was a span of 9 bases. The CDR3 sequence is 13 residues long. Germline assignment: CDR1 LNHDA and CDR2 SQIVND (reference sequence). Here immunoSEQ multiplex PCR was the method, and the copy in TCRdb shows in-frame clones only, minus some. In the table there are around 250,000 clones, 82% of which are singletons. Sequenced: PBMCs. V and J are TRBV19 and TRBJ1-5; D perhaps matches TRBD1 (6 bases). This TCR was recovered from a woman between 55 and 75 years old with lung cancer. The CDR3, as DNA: TGTGCCAGTAGTGGGGACACGAATCAGCCCCAGCATTTT. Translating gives CASSGDTNQPQHF.